This T cell receptor beta chain was obtained from a study of graft-versus-host responses after intestinal transplantation. Study background: Recipients across the board were started on anti-thymocyte globulin induction, then kept on tacrolimus and steroids for approximately three years.

Produced via immunoSEQ multiplex PCR; TCRdb's table is partial and in-frame only. The sample gives about 10,000 clones, approximately 90% of which show up once; over 2% is in the top ten. The material sequenced was PBMCs, taken just over 42 days after intestinal transplant. The sequence derives from a human patient who received an intestinal transplant, so some T cells may come from the graft donor.

The CDR3 is CASSSSGTSGDQETQYF. As DNA, the CDR3 is TGTGCCAGCAGCTCATCCGGGACTAGCGGGGACCAAGAGACCCAGTACTTC. The chain uses TRBV7-4 and TRBJ2-5, with 13 bases identical to TRBD2. CDR3 length: 17 amino acids. Germline CDR1 reads SGHVT; CDR2 reads SQSDAQ. Trimming at V came to 4 bases and at J to 0 bases, leaving 5 bases not matched to a gene.